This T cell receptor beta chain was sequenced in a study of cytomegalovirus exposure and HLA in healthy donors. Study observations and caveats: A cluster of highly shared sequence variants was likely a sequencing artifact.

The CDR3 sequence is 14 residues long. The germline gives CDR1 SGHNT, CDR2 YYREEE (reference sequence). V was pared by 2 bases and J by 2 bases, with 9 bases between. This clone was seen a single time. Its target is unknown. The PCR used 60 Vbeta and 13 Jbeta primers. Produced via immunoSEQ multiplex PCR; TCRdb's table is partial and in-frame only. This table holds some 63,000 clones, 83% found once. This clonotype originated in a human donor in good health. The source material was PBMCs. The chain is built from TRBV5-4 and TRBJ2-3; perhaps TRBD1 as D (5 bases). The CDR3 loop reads CASSLRQYTDTQYF. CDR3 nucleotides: TGTGCCAGCAGCTTAAGACAGTACACAGATACGCAGTATTTT. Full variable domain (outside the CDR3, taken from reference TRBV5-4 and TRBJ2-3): ETGVTQSPTHLIKTRGQQVTLRCSSQSGHNTVSWYQQALGQGPQFIFQYYREEENGRGNFPPRFSGLQFPNYSSELNVNALELDDSALYLCASSLRQYTDTQYFGPGTRLTVL.